The clone carrying this TCR beta chain appeared many times. What it binds is not known. The size of this beta chain means little, since it is a stray read in a library made for alpha chains. The data are from a study of spatial heterogeneity in lung cancer. General observations from the study: Tumoral mutation counts were tracked by counts of expanded intratumoral alpha and beta TCRs. Counts for ubiquitous and regional expanded TCRs went along with ubiquitous and regional nonsynonymous mutations, respectively.

There are 16 residues in the CDR3. Deletions cut 7 bases from V and 6 bases from J, with 22 bases between. CDR1 SGHRS and CDR2 YFSETQ come from the germline V gene. Time point specified: sample taken at primary tumor resection. Samples came from roughly 75 TRACERx patients with untreated early-stage lung cancer. Without sorting, whole RNA was sequenced from tumor, nontumor lung or frozen PBMC. The presence of a unique molecular identifier marked each TCR cDNA molecule. TCRdb passed the 5' RACE reads through MiXCR, listing each CDR3 protein once. Here the sample spans roughly 9,000 distinct CDR3 sequences, 6% to 6.5% being singletons.

This receptor was obtained from a male donor with early-stage non-small cell lung cancer. The gene calls are TRBV5-1 and TRBJ2-2; D perhaps matches TRBD2 (6 bases). The input for sequencing was lung tumor tissue, taken at surgery. CDR3 protein: CASRPREQIVAGELFF. The CDR3 bases are TGCGCCAGCCGCCCTCGGGAGCAGATTGTCGCCGGGGAGCTGTTTTTT.